This T cell receptor beta chain was retrieved from a study of blood T cell repertoires in COVID-19. Study information: Samples of COVID-19 (acute and convalescent) were obtained from the United States, Italy and Spain.

Profiling relied on immunoSEQ multiplex PCR, and the TCRdb table lists in-frame clones only, not all of them. The table has about 110,000 clones, 80% seen once. Input material: peripheral blood. This receptor was taken from a man in his 70s with acute or convalescent COVID-19.

This CDR3 reads CASSPRDRTPDGYTF. The CDR3 DNA follows: TGTGCCAGCAGCCCCCGGGACAGAACTCCCGATGGCTACACCTTC. J is TRBJ1-2 and V is TRBV7-2; 7 positions agree with TRBD1. The CDR3 spans 15 residues. Per germline, CDR1 SGHTA and CDR2 FQGNSA. The junction had 12 bases not matched to a gene; V was cut back by 5 bases and J by 6 bases.